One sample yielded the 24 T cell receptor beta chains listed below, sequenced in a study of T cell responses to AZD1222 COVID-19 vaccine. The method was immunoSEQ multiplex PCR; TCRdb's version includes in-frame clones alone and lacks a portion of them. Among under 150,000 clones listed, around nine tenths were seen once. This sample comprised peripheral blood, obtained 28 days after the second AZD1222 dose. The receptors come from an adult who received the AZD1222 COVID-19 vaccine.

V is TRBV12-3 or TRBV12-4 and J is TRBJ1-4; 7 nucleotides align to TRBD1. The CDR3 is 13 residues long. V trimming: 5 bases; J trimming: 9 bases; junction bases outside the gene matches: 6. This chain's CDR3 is CASSLGDRKKLFF. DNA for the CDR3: TGTGCCAGCAGTCTAGGGGACAGAAAAAAACTGTTTTTT.

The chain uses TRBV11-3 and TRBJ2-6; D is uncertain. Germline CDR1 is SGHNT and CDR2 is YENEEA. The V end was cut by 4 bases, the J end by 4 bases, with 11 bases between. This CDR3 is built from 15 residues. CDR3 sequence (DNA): TGTGCCAGCAGCTCGTCGAGGTACGGGGCCAACGTCCTGACTTTC. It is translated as CASSSSRYGANVLTF.

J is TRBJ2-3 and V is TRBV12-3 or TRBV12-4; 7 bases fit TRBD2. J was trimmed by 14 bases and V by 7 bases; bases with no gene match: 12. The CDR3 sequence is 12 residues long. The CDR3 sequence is CASTPGEGGRYF. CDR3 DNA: TGTGCCAGCACACCGGGGGAGGGAGGGAGGTATTTT.

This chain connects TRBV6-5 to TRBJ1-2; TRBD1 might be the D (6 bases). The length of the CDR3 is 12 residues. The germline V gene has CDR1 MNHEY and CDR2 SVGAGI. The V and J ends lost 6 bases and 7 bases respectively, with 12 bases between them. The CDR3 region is CASRKQGGGYTF. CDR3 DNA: TGTGCCAGCAGGAAACAGGGTGGTGGCTACACCTTC.

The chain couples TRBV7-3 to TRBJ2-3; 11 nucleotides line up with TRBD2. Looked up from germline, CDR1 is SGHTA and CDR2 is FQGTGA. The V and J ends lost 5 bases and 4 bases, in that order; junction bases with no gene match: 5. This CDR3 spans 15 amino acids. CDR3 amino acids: CASSISGGAPDTQYF. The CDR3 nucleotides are TGTGCCAGCAGCATTAGCGGGGGGGCCCCAGATACGCAGTATTTT. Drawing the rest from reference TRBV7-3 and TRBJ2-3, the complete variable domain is GAGVSQTPSNKVTEKGKYVELRCDPISGHTALYWYRQSLGQGPEFLIYFQGTGAADDSGLPNDRFFAVRPEGSVSTLKIQRTERGDSAVYLCASSISGGAPDTQYFGPGTRLTVL.

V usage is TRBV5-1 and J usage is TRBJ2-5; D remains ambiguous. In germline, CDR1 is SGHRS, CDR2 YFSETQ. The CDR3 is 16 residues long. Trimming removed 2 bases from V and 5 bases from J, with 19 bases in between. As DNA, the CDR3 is TGCGCCAGCAGCTTTTCCGGGTCCCAACGGATTGAGACCCAGTACTTC. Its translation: CASSFSGSQRIETQYF.

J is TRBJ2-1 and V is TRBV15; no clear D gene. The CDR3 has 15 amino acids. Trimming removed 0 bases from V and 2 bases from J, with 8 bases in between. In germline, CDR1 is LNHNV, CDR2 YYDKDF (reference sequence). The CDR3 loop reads CATSREGSPYNEQFF. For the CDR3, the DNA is TGTGCCACCAGCAGAGAGGGCAGCCCCTACAATGAGCAGTTCTTC.

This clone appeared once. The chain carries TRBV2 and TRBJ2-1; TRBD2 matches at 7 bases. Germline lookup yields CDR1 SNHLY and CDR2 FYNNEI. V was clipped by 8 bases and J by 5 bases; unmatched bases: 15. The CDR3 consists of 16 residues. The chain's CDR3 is CASGSEGRVGDNEQFF. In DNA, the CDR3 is TGTGCCAGCGGCAGCGAGGGGAGGGTAGGGGACAATGAGCAGTTCTTC.

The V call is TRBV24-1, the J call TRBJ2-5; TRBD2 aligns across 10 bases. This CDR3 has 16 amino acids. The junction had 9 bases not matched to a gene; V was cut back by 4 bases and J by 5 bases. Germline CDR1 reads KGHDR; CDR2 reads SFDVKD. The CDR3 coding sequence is TGTGCCACCAGTGACCCAACTAGCGGGGCCGTTGAGACCCAGTACTTC. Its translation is CATSDPTSGAVETQYF.

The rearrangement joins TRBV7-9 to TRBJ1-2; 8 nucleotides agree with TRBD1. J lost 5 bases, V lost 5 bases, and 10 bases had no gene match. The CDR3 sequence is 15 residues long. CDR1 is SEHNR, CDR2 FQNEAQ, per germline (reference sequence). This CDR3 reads CASSQGAGGRYGYTF. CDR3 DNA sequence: TGTGCCAGCAGCCAAGGGGCAGGGGGCCGGTATGGCTACACCTTC.

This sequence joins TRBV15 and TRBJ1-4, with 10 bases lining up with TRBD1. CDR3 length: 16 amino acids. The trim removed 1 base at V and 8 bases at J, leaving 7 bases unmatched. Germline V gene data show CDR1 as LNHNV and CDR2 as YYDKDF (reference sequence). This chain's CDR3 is CATSRAPTGGFEKLFF. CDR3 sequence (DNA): TGTGCCACCAGCAGAGCCCCGACAGGGGGCTTCGAAAAACTGTTTTTT.

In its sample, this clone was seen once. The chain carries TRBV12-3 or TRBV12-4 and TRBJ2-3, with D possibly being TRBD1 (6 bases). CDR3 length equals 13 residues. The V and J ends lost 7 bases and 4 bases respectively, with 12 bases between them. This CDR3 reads CASIQGLADTQYF. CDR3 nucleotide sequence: TGTGCCAGCATCCAGGGGTTGGCAGATACGCAGTATTTT.

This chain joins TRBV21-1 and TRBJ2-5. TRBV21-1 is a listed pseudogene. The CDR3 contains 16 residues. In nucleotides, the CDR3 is TGTGCCAGCAGCAAAGCTCGGGCAGGGGAGGACGAGACCCAGTACTTC. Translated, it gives CASSKARAGEDETQYF.

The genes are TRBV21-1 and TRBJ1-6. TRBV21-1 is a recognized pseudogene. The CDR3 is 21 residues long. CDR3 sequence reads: CASSKIMGGSQGRSYNSPLHF. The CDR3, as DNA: TGTGCCAGCAGCAAAATAATGGGAGGTTCGCAGGGTCGCTCCTATAATTCACCCCTCCACTTT.

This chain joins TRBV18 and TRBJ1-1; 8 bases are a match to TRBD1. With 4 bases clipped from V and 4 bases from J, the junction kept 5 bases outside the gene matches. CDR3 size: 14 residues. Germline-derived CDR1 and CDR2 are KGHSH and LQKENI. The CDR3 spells CASSLDRVVTEAFF. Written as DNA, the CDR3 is TGTGCCAGCTCACTGGACAGGGTGGTCACTGAAGCTTTCTTT.

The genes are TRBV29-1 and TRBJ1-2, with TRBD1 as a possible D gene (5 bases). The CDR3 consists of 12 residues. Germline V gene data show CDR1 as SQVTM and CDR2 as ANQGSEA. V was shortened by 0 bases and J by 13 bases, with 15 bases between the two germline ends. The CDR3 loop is CSVEDHRGFSTF. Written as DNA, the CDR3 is TGCAGCGTTGAAGATCATAGGGGATTCAGCACCTTC. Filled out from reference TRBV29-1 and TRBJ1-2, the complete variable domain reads SAVISQKPSRDICQRGTSLTIQCQVDSQVTMMFWYRQQPGQSLTLIATANQGSEATYESGFVIDKFPISRPNLTFSTLTVSNMSPEDSSIYLCSVEDHRGFSTFGSGTRLTVV.

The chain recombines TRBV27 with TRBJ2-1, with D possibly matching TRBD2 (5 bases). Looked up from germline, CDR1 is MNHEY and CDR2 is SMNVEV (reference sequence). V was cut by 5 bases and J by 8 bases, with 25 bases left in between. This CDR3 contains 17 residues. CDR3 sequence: CASSTARGPAWRYEQFF. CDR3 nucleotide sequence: TGTGCCAGCAGTACCGCTAGAGGGCCGGCCTGGCGATATGAGCAGTTCTTC.

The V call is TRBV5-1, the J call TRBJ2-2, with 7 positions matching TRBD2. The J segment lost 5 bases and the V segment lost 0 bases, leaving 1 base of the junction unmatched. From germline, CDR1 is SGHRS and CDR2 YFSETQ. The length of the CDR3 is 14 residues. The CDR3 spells CASSLDSGTGELFF. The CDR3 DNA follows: TGCGCCAGCAGCTTGGATAGCGGGACCGGGGAGCTGTTTTTT.

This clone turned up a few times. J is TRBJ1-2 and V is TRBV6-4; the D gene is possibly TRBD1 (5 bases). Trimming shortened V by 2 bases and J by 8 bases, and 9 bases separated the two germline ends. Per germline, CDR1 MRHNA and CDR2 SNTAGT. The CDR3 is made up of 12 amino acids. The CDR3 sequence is CASSDGAGGYTF. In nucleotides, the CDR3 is TGTGCCAGCAGTGACGGGGCAGGGGGCTACACCTTC.

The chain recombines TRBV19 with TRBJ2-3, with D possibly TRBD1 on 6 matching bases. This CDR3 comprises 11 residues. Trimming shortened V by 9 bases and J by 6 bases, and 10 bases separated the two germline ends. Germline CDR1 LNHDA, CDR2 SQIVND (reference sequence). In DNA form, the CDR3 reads TGTGCCAGCCTACAGGGCGATACGCAGTATTTT. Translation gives CASLQGDTQYF.

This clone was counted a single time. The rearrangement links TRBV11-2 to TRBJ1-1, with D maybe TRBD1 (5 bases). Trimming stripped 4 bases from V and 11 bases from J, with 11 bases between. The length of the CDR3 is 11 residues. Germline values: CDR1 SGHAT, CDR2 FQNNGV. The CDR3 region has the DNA TGTGCCAGCAGCTCGGGGGTATGGGCTTTCTTT. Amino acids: CASSSGVWAFF.

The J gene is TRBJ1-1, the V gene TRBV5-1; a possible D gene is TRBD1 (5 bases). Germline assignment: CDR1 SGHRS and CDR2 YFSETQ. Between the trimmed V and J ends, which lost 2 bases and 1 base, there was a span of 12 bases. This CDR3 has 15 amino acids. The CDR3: CASSFRGLGNTEAFF. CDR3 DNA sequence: TGCGCCAGCAGCTTCCGGGGACTGGGGAACACTGAAGCTTTCTTT.

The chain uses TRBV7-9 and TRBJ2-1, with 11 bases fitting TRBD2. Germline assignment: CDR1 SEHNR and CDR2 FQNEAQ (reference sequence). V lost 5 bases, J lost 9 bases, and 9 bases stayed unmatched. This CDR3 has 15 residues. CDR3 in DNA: TGTGCCAGCAGCCGTAATAGCGGGGGGGTCGGTGAGCAGTTCTTC. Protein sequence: CASSRNSGGVGEQFF.

DNA of the CDR3: TGTGCCAGCTCACCACCTGGGACACCTAACAATGAGCAGTTCTTC. It yields the protein CASSPPGTPNNEQFF. The chain recombines TRBV18 with TRBJ2-1; TRBD1 might be the D (6 bases). CDR3 length: 15 residues. CDR1 is KGHSH, CDR2 LQKENI, per germline. V was cut by 0 bases and J by 5 bases, with 11 bases left in between.